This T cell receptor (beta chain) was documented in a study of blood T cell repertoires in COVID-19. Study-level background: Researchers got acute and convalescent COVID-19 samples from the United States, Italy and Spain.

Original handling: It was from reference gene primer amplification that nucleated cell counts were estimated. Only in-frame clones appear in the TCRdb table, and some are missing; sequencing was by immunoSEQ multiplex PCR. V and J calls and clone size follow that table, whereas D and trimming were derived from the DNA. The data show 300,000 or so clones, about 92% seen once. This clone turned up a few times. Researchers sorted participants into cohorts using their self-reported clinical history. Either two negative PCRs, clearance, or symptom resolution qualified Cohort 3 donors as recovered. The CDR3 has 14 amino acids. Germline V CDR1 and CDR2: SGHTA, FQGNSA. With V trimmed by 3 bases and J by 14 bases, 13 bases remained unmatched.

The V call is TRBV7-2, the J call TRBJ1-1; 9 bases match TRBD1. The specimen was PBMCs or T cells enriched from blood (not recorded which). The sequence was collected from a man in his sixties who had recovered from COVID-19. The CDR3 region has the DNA TGTGCCAGCAGCTTCTTACAGGGGGCGGCAGGGTTGTTCTTT. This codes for CASSFLQGAAGLFF.